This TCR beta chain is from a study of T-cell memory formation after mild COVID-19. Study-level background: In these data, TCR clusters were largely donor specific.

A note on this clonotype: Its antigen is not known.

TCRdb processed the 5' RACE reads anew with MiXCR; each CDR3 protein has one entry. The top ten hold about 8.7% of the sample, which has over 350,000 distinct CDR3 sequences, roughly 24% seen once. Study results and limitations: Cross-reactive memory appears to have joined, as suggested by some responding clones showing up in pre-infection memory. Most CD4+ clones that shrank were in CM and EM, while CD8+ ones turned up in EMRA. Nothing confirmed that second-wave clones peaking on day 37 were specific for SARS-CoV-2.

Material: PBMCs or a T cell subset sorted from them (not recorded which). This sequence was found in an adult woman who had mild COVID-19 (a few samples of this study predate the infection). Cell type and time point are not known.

The CDR3 nucleotides read TGTGCCACCAGCAGAGTAGGGGCGCGGACCGGGGAGCTGTTTTTT. Translation gives CATSRVGARTGELFF. This rearrangement joins TRBV15 to TRBJ2-2, with D perhaps matching TRBD1 (5 bases). V was clipped by 1 base and J by 5 bases, with 11 bases between them. Per germline, CDR1 LNHNV and CDR2 YYDKDF (reference sequence). The CDR3 is 15 residues long.